This T cell receptor (beta chain) was sequenced for a study of blood T cell repertoires in COVID-19. V was shortened by 0 bases and J by 3 bases, with 14 bases between the two germline ends. The CDR3 length is 16 residues. Germline assignment: CDR1 LGHNA and CDR2 YSLEER. This table comes from immunoSEQ multiplex PCR, and its TCRdb copy is limited to in-frame clones, with some not included. This table holds about 220,000 clones, roughly 75% found once. The genes are TRBV4-3 and TRBJ2-5; weak D call: TRBD2 (7 bases). This TCR was sampled from a woman in her 70s with acute or convalescent COVID-19. Sample: peripheral blood. CDR3 coding DNA: TGCGCCAGCAGCCAAGAACCCGCGGGGGCCAAAGAGACCCAGTACTTC. The encoded protein is CASSQEPAGAKETQYF.